The rows below give T cell receptor beta chains drawn from one sample of a study of shared clonotypes between healthy human individuals. Generated by immunoSEQ multiplex PCR, the TCRdb table keeps only in-frame clones and is missing some. Of about 1.1 million clones in the sample, roughly 80% were seen once. Sequences were obtained from memory CD4+ T cells from PBMCs. These receptors were collected from a man aged 18 to 29 in good health. Some clones in this sample may be carry-over from other donors' samples. The CDR3 runs from the conserved cysteine through the conserved F or W. D genes are given only for firm matches. Clone size, where shown, is once, few, many, or a class for clones that have expanded.

>many|TRBV27|-|TRBJ2-3|18
TGTGCCAGCAGTTTACGGGGGGCCTCCCTTTCTGGCACAGATACGCAGTATTTT
CASSLRGASLSGTDTQYF
>-|TRBV6-5|-|TRBJ2-1|16
TGTGCCAGCAGTTACCGACCTCCGGGCCCCTACAATGAGCAGTTCTTC
CASSYRPPGPYNEQFF
>-|TRBV9|TRBD1|TRBJ2-6|18
TGTGCCAGCAGCGCGGACAGGGGGGCCAATCCTGGGGCCAACGTCCTGACTTTC
CASSADRGANPGANVLTF
>once|TRBV6-6|TRBD1|TRBJ1-4|15
TGTGCCAGCAGTCCTACAGGGGGAACTAATGAAAAACTGTTTTTT
CASSPTGGTNEKLFF
>-|TRBV2|-|TRBJ1-1|13
TGTGCCAGCCGGTTTGGGGATGGCACTGAAGCTTTCTTT
CASRFGDGTEAFF
>-|TRBV7-9|TRBD2|TRBJ2-7|15
TGTGCCAGCAGCTTAAGAGTAGCGGGAGTTTACGAGCAGTACTTC
CASSLRVAGVYEQYF
>-|TRBV5-4|TRBD1|TRBJ1-2|15
TGTGCCAGCAGCTTGCCCTGGACAGGGGAACATGGCTACACCTTC
CASSLPWTGEHGYTF
>-|TRBV5-1|TRBD2|TRBJ2-3|16
TGCGCCAGCAGGTTACTAGGGGCGGGAGCAACAGATACGCAGTATTTT
CASRLLGAGATDTQYF
>-|TRBV5-5|-|TRBJ1-3|15
TGTGCCAGCAGCTTGGGAGCGGCGGCTGGAAACACCATATATTTT
CASSLGAAAGNTIYF
>-|TRBV7-2|TRBD2|TRBJ2-7|14
TGTGCCAGCAGCAGACTAGCGGGGAGATACGAGCAGTACTTC
CASSRLAGRYEQYF
>once|TRBV5-1|-|TRBJ1-2|15
TGCGCCAGCAGCTTGGTTGGAGGGGGTAACTATGGCTACACCTTC
CASSLVGGGNYGYTF
>-|TRBV9|-|TRBJ1-3|14
TGTGCCAGCAGCGCCCGGGACCACGGGAACACCATATATTTT
CASSARDHGNTIYF
>few|TRBV11-2|-|TRBJ2-4|14
TGTGCCAGCAGCTTAGGGCAGGTCAAAAACATTCAGTACTTC
CASSLGQVKNIQYF
>once|TRBV5-1|TRBD2|TRBJ2-5|15
TGCGCCAGCAGCTTGGGTCTAGCGGGTCAAGAGACCCAGTACTTC
CASSLGLAGQETQYF
>-|TRBV5-6|-|TRBJ1-2|13
TGTGCCAGCAGCCACCCCCGGGGCTATGGCTACACCTTC
CASSHPRGYGYTF
>-|TRBV2|-|TRBJ2-1|14
TGTGCCAGCAGTGAAAGCCCTGTCTACAATGAGCAGTTCTTC
CASSESPVYNEQFF
>-|TRBV9|-|TRBJ1-4|14
TGTGCCAGCAGCGTAGGACCAACTAATGAAAAACTGTTTTTT
CASSVGPTNEKLFF
>-|TRBV6-6|TRBD1|TRBJ2-7|13
TGTGCCAGCAGTCGGACAGGGGAGGGCGAGCAGTACTTC
CASSRTGEGEQYF